This TCR beta chain is from a study of CD8 T cells in ankylosing spondylitis. The ends were cut back, 2 bases at V and 6 bases at J, with 12 bases in the middle. The V gene's germline CDR1 is SGHDT and CDR2 YYEEEE. This CDR3 has 13 amino acids. General study points: Enrichment of disease-linked clones was reportedly significant in matched ankylosing spondylitis synovial fluid. Seemingly characteristic of ankylosing spondylitis blood was a TCR beta motif consisting of about 8 highly homologous variants.

Quantitative 5'-RACE was performed with molecular barcodes, and it yielded the TCR beta libraries. TCRdb re-analysed the 5' RACE reads in MiXCR, keeping a single row per CDR3 protein. Found here are 190,000 or so distinct CDR3 sequences, 13% of them singletons; the top ten hold 16%. To note about this clonotype: Its matching antigen is unknown.

The clonotype originates from a male donor with ankylosing spondylitis or in good health (not recorded which). Sequencing was done on a sample of blood, either unsorted or a sorted T cell fraction (not recorded which). The chain uses TRBV5-6 and TRBJ2-7; the D call may be TRBD1 or TRBD2 (5 bases each). CDR3 amino acids: CASSFLGTLEQYF. The CDR3 nucleotides read TGTGCCAGCAGCTTCTTAGGGACCCTCGAGCAGTACTTC.